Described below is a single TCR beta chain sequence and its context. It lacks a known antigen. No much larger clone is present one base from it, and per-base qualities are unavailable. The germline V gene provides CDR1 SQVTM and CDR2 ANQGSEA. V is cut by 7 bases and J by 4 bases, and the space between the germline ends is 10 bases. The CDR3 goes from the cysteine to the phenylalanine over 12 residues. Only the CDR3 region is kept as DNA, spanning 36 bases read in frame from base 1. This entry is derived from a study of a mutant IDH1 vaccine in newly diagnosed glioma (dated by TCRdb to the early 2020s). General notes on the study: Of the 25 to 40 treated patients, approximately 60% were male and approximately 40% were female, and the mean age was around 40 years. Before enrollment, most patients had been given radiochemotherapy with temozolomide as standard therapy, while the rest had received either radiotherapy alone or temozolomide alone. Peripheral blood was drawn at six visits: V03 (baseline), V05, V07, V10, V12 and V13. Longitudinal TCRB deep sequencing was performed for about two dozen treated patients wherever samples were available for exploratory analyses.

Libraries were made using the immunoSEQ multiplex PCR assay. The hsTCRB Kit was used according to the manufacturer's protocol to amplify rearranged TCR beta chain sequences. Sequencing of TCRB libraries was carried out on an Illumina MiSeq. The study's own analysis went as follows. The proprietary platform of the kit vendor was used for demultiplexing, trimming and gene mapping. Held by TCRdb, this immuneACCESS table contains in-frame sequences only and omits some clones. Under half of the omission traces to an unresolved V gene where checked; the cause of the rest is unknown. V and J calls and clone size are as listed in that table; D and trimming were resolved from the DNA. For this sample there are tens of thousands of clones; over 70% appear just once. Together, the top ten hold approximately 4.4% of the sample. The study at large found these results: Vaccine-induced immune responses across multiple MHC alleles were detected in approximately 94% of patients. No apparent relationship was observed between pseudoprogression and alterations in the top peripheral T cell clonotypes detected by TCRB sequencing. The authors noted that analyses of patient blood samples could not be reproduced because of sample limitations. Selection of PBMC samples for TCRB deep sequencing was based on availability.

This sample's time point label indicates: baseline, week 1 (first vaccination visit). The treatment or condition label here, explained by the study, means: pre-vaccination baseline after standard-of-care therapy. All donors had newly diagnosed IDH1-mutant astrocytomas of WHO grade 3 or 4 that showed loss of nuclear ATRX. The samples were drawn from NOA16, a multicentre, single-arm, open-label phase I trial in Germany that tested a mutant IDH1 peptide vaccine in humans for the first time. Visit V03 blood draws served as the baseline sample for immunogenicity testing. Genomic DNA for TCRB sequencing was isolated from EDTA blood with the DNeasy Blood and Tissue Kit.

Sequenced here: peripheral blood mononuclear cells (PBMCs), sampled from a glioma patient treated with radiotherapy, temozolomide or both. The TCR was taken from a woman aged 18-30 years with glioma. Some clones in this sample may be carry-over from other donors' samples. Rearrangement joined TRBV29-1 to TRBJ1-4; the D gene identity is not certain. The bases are TGCAGCGGCCGGGGTGTTAATGAAAAACTGTTTTTT. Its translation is CSGRGVNEKLFF.